The present T cell receptor (beta chain) was sequenced within a study of T-cell memory formation after mild COVID-19. Study outcomes and limitations: Most CD4+ clones that shrank were in CM and EM, while CD8+ ones turned up in EMRA.

On this clonotype: The antigen is undetermined.

In TCRdb, the 5' RACE reads were re-called with MiXCR into one record per CDR3 protein. The profile covers nearly 200,000 distinct CDR3 sequences, with 15% to 20% appearing a single time and about 2.4% taken by the ten largest. The CDR3 contains 14 residues. Per germline, CDR1 MNHEY and CDR2 SVGAGI. The junction had 6 bases not matched to a gene; V was cut back by 4 bases and J by 6 bases. This TCR was recovered from an adult woman who had mild COVID-19 (a few samples of this study predate the infection). Cell type and time point are not known. This sequence joins TRBV6-5 and TRBJ2-1; TRBD2 matches 7 bases. The specimen sequenced was PBMCs or a T cell subset sorted from them (not recorded which). CDR3 protein: CASSWGRAGNEQFF. CDR3 bases: TGTGCCAGCAGTTGGGGGAGGGCCGGCAATGAGCAGTTCTTC.